Presented here are 21 T cell receptor beta chains from one specimen sequenced in a study of blood T cell repertoires in COVID-19 (TCRdb year 2020). The protocol used for the library was the immunoSEQ multiplex PCR assay. TCRdb retrieved this table from immuneACCESS and kept in-frame rearrangements only. Not all clones are present; in checked studies, unresolved V genes account for under half, and no reason is known for the remainder. Here the sample has roughly 140,000 clones; about four fifths occur a single time. The ten largest clones add up to around 8% of the sample. Sequenced input: peripheral blood. The receptor set was obtained from a human donor in a cohort sampled during active COVID-19.

The sample holds one count of this clone. V gene TRBV5-5 combines with J gene TRBJ2-3; TRBD2 agrees at 10 bases. Germline CDR1 is SGHKS and CDR2 is YYEKEE (reference sequence). The CDR3 consists of 20 residues. V gave up 3 bases and J gave up 2 bases; unmatched junction bases: 18. The CDR3 reads CASSSLRASGGTEFTDTQYF. The CDR3 DNA follows: TGTGCCAGCAGCTCGCTACGGGCTAGCGGGGGTACGGAGTTCACAGATACGCAGTATTTT. Filled out from reference TRBV5-5 and TRBJ2-3, the complete variable domain reads DAGVTQSPTHLIKTRGQQVTLRCSPISGHKSVSWYQQVLGQGPQFIFQYYEKEERGRGNFPDRFSARQFPNYSSELNVNALLLGDSALYLCASSSLRASGGTEFTDTQYFGPGTRLTVL.

This clone came up a few times. The identical CDR3 is also encoded by other nucleotide sequences in the sample. V and J are TRBV6-5 and TRBJ1-3, with 7 bases matching TRBD1. Germline V gene sequence: CDR1 MNHEY, CDR2 SVGAGI. J gave up 0 bases and V 6 bases, and 5 bases lay outside the gene matches. The CDR3 is 15 amino acids. The CDR3 DNA reads TGTGCCAGCAGCCCCCGGACAGGCTCTGGAAACACCATATATTTT. Protein product: CASSPRTGSGNTIYF.

This chain uses TRBV18 with TRBJ2-2; tentatively, D is TRBD1 (6 bases). Trimming removed 3 bases from V and 5 bases from J, with 13 bases in between. The CDR3 has 15 amino acids. In germline, CDR1 is KGHSH, CDR2 LQKENI. CDR3 DNA sequence: TGTGCCAGCTCACCGGGGCTAACAGGGACCGGGGAGCTGTTTTTT. This sequence encodes CASSPGLTGTGELFF.

The chain joins TRBV29-1 to TRBJ1-1; 7 positions match TRBD1. V gave up 5 bases and J gave up 2 bases; unmatched junction bases: 2. Germline loops: CDR1 SQVTM, CDR2 ANQGSEA. This CDR3 has 12 residues. The CDR3 region has the DNA TGCAGCGTTAGACAGGGCAACACTGAAGCTTTCTTT. Residues: CSVRQGNTEAFF.

A single count supports this clone. This sequence joins TRBV5-5 and TRBJ1-4; D possibly corresponds to TRBD1 (5 bases). The germline CDR1 and CDR2 sequences are SGHKS and YYEKEE (reference sequence). The CDR3 contains 14 residues. V dropped 4 bases and J dropped 4 bases, with 11 bases sitting between them. The CDR3 sequence: CASSPGGDNEKLFF. For the CDR3, the DNA is TGTGCCAGCAGCCCCGGGGGGGATAATGAAAAACTGTTTTTT.

The V call is TRBV4-1, the J call TRBJ1-2; maybe TRBD1 (5 bases). V was cut by 1 base and J by 8 bases, with 14 bases left in between. Per germline, CDR1 MGHRA and CDR2 YSYEKL. This CDR3 region has 14 residues. CDR3 amino acids: CASSQATRVGGYTF. The CDR3 DNA sequence: TGCGCCAGCAGCCAAGCAACCAGGGTGGGGGGCTACACCTTC.

This clone has only one observation. This chain connects TRBV6-1 to TRBJ1-2; no clear D gene. Trimming left V 3 bases short and J 7 bases short, with 12 bases between. The germline V gene encodes CDR1 MNHNS and CDR2 SASEGT. The CDR3 covers 13 residues. This CDR3 is CASSERPAGGYTF. In DNA, the CDR3 is TGTGCCAGCAGTGAGAGGCCTGCTGGTGGCTACACCTTC.

This chain uses TRBV7-2 with TRBJ2-7; 13 bases are shared with TRBD2. The CDR3 has 17 amino acids. Trimming cost V 8 bases and J 5 bases; bases outside gene matches: 15. Germline lookup yields CDR1 SGHTA and CDR2 FQGNSA. DNA for the CDR3: TGTGCCAGCGGACGGACTAGCGGGGGAGTGTCCCAAGACGAGCAGTACTTC. Protein: CASGRTSGGVSQDEQYF.

This clone is a singleton in its sample. The chain links TRBV7-9 to TRBJ2-5; D not resolved. Germline V gene lookup returns CDR1 SEHNR and CDR2 FQNEAQ (reference sequence). This CDR3 is 12 amino acids long. Trimming cost V 2 bases and J 5 bases, with 6 bases left between them. The CDR3 here is CASSLLPETQYF. CDR3 nucleotides: TGTGCCAGCAGCTTACTTCCCGAGACCCAGTACTTC.

The V gene is TRBV6-1, the J gene TRBJ2-3; 11 bases line up with TRBD2. V gave up 4 bases and J gave up 4 bases; unmatched junction bases: 10. Per the germline V gene, CDR1 is MNHNS and CDR2 is SASEGT. This CDR3 region has 17 residues. The CDR3 is CASSVNSGGAGADTQYF. Written as DNA, the CDR3 is TGTGCCAGCAGTGTTAATAGCGGGGGGGCCGGCGCAGATACGCAGTATTTT.

This clone was recorded only once. The J gene is TRBJ2-7, the V gene TRBV27; 7 bases map to TRBD2. J lost 1 base, V lost 2 bases, and 2 bases had no gene match. CDR3 length: 14 amino acids. Germline loops: CDR1 MNHEY, CDR2 SMNVEV (reference sequence). Here the CDR3 DNA reads TGTGCCAGCAGTTTAAGCGGGGTTTCCTACGAGCAGTACTTC. Amino acids: CASSLSGVSYEQYF.

The chain employs TRBV4-1 and TRBJ1-6, with 9 bases identical to TRBD1. The CDR3 is 18 residues long. V shed 3 bases and J 7 bases; nucleotides not matched to a gene: 13. Looked up from germline, CDR1 is MGHRA and CDR2 is YSYEKL. The CDR3 protein is CASSHVPGRDRANSPLHF. Written as DNA, the CDR3 is TGCGCCAGCAGCCATGTGCCTGGGAGGGACAGGGCCAATTCACCCCTCCACTTT.

V is TRBV5-6 and J is TRBJ2-7, with D possibly matching TRBD1 (6 bases). The V end was cut by 4 bases, the J end by 8 bases, with 16 bases between. Germline values: CDR1 SGHDT, CDR2 YYEEEE. The CDR3 consists of 13 residues. In DNA, the CDR3 is TGTGCCAGCAGCGCCCCGGTACAGGGCAAGCAGTACTTC. Its protein is CASSAPVQGKQYF.

The chain couples TRBV11-1 to TRBJ1-1, with 10 bases that match TRBD1. The CDR3 contains 16 residues. Trimming cost V 5 bases and J 0 bases; bases outside gene matches: 6. Germline values: CDR1 SGHAT, CDR2 FQDESV (reference sequence). The CDR3 here is CASSLNGQGVNTEAFF. The CDR3 DNA is TGTGCCAGCAGCCTCAACGGACAGGGGGTGAACACTGAAGCTTTCTTT.

Only one count was recorded for this clone. This chain joins TRBV5-1 and TRBJ1-4, with 7 bases lining up with TRBD1. CDR3 size: 13 residues. V shed 3 bases and J 8 bases; nucleotides not matched to a gene: 4. Germline V gives CDR1 SGHRS, CDR2 YFSETQ. The CDR3 nucleotides read TGCGCCAGCAGCTGGGGACAGACAGAAAAACTGTTTTTT. Protein sequence: CASSWGQTEKLFF.

The rearrangement uses TRBV7-6 and TRBJ2-7, with TRBD1 matching over 10 bases. This CDR3 contains 16 residues. CDR1 and CDR2 from the germline V gene are SGHVS and FNYEAQ. The J segment lost 2 bases and the V segment lost 5 bases, leaving 9 bases of the junction unmatched. This chain's CDR3 is CASSPGTGATTYEQYF. DNA for the CDR3: TGTGCCAGCAGCCCCGGGACAGGGGCCACGACCTACGAGCAGTACTTC.

The chain has TRBV3-1 (or the pseudogene TRBV3-2) and TRBJ1-3; weak D call: TRBD1 (5 bases). The CDR3 sequence is 14 residues long. CDR1 is LGHDT and CDR2 is YNNKEL in the germline V gene (reference sequence). Trimming pared 3 bases from V and 5 bases from J, leaving 11 bases between. CDR3 sequence: CASSQGGERNTIYF. CDR3 bases: TGTGCCAGCAGCCAGGGGGGGGAACGAAACACCATATATTTT.

In its sample, this clone was seen once. The chain links TRBV10-3 to TRBJ1-2; 8 bases agree with TRBD1. CDR3 length equals 15 residues. V lost 5 bases to trimming and J lost 6 bases; unmatched junction nucleotides: 11. Germline V gene data show CDR1 as ENHRY and CDR2 as SYGVKD. The CDR3 DNA is TGTGCCATCAGTACTCCGGACAGGGTGGGGCATGGCTACACCTTC. Protein: CAISTPDRVGHGYTF.

This clone was counted a single time. J is TRBJ2-5 and V is TRBV7-2, with 10 bases matching TRBD2. There are 16 residues in the CDR3. Germline CDR1 reads SGHTA; CDR2 reads FQGNSA. The trim removed 5 bases at V and 5 bases at J, leaving 11 bases unmatched. The CDR3 here is CASSGSSGGAGETQYF. The CDR3 bases are TGTGCCAGCAGCGGATCCAGCGGGGGGGCCGGTGAGACCCAGTACTTC. Drawing the rest from reference TRBV7-2 and TRBJ2-5, the complete variable domain is GAGVSQSPSNKVTEKGKDVELRCDPISGHTALYWYRQSLGQGLEFLIYFQGNSAPDKSGLPSDRFSAERTGGSVSTLTIQRTQQEDSAVYLCASSGSSGGAGETQYFGPGTRLLVL.

The CDR3 DNA sequence: TGTGCCAGCAGAAGGAGCTTCAGCTCCTACGAGCAGTACTTC. The encoded protein is CASRRSFSSYEQYF. The chain is built from TRBV13 and TRBJ2-7, with unresolved D. Germline V lookup: CDR1 PRHDT, CDR2 FYEKMQ (reference sequence). The ends were cut back, 6 bases at V and 0 bases at J, with 12 bases in the middle. The CDR3 runs to 14 residues.

The chain couples TRBV29-1 to TRBJ2-3, with 8 bases aligning to TRBD2. This CDR3 is 13 amino acids long. Germline V gene lookup returns CDR1 SQVTM and CDR2 ANQGSEA. The V gene end was trimmed by 4 bases and the J gene end by 2 bases; junction bases not matched to a gene: 2. Here the CDR3 reads CSVVRGDTDTQYF. The CDR3 DNA is TGCAGCGTTGTGCGGGGGGACACAGATACGCAGTATTTT.